This TCR beta chain was captured by sequencing in a study of T cell repertoires in cytomegalovirus infection (dated by TCRdb to the late 2010s). Describing the broader study: Donor HLA type was relevant to the analysis, as public TCR beta signatures indicated carriage of CMV infection together with the matching HLA type. The study at large found these results: Carriers of CMV infection plus the relevant HLA type were discriminated by the cumulative frequency of public TCR beta family members in the study cohort and in an independent roughly 350-donor cohort. The ex vivo response was dominated by HLA-C-restricted CMV-specific TCR beta clonotypes, which also provided the single most frequent clonotype in two of eight donors.

The listed sequencing device is Illumina HiSeq 1500. The public reads were reanalyzed by TCRdb: fastp trimming at Q25, MiXCR alignment, in-frame beta chains only. Each CDR3 protein appears once, grouped with its most common genes and DNA. The sample data list 310,000 or so distinct CDR3 sequences, and approximately 10% of these were observed just once. The top ten hold about 2.3% of the sample. This clonotype was observed once. Its antigen remains undetermined. Base qualities are not at hand, and no much larger clone is one base apart. One read amounts to weak evidence. The clonotype originates from a human donor in good health (CMV status not recorded). Some clones in this sample may be carry-over from other donors' samples. Sequenced material: PBMCs.

The sequenced DNA: TGCGCCAGCAGTAGATCTCAGGGGGCCTACGAGCAGTACGTC. This translates into CASSRSQGAYEQYV. Rearrangement joined TRBV6-6 to TRBJ2-7; 7 nucleotides in the junction match TRBD1. CDR1 and CDR2, per the germline V gene (reference sequence), are MNHNY and SVGAGI. Spanning cysteine to valine, the CDR3 consists of 14 amino acids. Only the CDR3 DNA is retained, 42 bases long and in frame from the first base.